This T cell receptor (beta chain) was captured by sequencing in a study of blood T cell repertoires in COVID-19. Whole-study context: The United States, Italy and Spain provided the acute and convalescent COVID-19 samples. T cells, B-cell-depleted T cells, or PBMCs provided the cDNA or gDNA that served as material.

Original handling: Reference gene primers were amplified, and this amplification served to estimate nucleated cell counts. The protocol was immunoSEQ multiplex PCR, while the TCRdb copy is restricted to in-frame clones and leaves out a portion. That table gives V, J and clone size, and the DNA gave D and trimming. The table shows roughly 100,000 clones, with about 90% occurring only once. In its sample, this clone was seen a few times. V was clipped by 3 bases and J by 2 bases, with 11 bases between them. CDR3 size: 14 residues. The germline CDR1 and CDR2 sequences are MGHRA and YSYEKL. The genes are TRBV4-1 and TRBJ2-7, with D maybe TRBD1 (6 bases). Sequencing was carried out using peripheral blood. The clonotype comes from a human donor in a cohort sampled during active COVID-19. The DNA of the CDR3 is TGCGCCAGCAGCCAGGGGACACCCACCTACGAGCAGTACTTC. Protein: CASSQGTPTYEQYF.